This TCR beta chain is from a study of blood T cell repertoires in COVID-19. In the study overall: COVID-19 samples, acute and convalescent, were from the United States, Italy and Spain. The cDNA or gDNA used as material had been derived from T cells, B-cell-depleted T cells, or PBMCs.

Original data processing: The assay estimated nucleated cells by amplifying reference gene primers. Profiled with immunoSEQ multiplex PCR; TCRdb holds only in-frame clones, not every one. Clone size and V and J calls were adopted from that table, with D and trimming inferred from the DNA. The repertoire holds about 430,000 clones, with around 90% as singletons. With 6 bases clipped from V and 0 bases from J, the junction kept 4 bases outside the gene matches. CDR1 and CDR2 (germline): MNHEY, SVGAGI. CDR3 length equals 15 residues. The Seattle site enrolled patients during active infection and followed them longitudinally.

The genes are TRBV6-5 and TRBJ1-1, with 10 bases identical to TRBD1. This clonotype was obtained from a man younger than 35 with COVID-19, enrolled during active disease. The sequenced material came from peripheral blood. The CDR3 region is CASRDRGRVNTEAFF. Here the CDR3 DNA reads TGTGCCAGCAGAGACAGGGGGCGCGTGAACACTGAAGCTTTCTTT.